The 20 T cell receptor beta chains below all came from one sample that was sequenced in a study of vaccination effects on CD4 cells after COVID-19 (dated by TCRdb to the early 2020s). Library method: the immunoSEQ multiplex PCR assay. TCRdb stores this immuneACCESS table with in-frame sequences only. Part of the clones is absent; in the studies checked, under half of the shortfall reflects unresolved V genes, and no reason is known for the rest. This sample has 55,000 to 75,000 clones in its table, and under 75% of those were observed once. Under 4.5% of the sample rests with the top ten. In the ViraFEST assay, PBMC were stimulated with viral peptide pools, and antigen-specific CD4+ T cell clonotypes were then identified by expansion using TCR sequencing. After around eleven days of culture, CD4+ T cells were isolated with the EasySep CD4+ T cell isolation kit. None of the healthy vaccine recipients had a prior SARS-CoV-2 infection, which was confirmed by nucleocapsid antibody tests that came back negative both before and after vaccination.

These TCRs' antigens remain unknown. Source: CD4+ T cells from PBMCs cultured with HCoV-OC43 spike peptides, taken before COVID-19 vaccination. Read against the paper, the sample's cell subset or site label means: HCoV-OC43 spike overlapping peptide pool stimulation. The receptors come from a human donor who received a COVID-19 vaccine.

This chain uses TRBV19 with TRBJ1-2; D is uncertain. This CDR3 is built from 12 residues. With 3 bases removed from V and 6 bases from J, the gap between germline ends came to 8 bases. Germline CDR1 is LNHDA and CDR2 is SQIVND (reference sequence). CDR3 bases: TGTGCCAGTAGTATCCCGGGAGATGGCTACACCTTC. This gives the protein CASSIPGDGYTF.

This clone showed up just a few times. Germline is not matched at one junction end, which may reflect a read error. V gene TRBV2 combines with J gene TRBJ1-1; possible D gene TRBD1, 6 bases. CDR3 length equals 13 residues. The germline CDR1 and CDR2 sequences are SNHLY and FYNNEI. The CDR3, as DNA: TGTGCCAGCAGTCCTGACAGGAACATTGAAGCTTTCTTT. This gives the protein CASSPDRNIEAFF.

The CDR3 nucleotides are TGCGCCAGCAGCACCGGGACAGCCCCCTCTACCCTCCACTTT. As protein: CASSTGTAPSTLHF. This sequence joins TRBV5-1 and TRBJ1-6, with TRBD1 matching over 7 bases. The V segment lost 4 bases and the J segment 14 bases; nucleotides outside the gene matches: 12. The CDR3 is 14 amino acids. Germline V gene sequence: CDR1 SGHRS, CDR2 YFSETQ.

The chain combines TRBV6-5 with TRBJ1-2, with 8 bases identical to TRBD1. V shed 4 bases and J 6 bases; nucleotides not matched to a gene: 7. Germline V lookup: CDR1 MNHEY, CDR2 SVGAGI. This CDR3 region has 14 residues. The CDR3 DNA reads TGTGCCAGCAGTTTTGACAGGGGAAAGCATGGCTACACCTTC. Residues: CASSFDRGKHGYTF.

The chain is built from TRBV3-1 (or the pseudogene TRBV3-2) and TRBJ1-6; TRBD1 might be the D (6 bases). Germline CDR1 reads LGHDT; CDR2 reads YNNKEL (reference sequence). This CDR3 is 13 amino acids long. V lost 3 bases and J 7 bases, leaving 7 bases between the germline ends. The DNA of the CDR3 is TGTGCCAGCAGCCAGCAGGGGAATTCACCCCTCCACTTT. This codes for CASSQQGNSPLHF.

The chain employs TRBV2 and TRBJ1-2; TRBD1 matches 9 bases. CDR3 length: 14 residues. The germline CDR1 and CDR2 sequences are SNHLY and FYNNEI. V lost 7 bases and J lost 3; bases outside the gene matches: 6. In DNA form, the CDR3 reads TGTGCCAGCACACAGGGGGCTTGGGACTATGGCTACACCTTC. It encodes CASTQGAWDYGYTF.

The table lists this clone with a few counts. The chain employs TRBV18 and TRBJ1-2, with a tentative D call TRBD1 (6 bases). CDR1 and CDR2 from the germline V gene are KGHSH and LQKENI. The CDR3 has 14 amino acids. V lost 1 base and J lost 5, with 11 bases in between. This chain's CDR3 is CASSPQGEIYGYTF. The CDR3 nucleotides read TGTGCCAGCTCACCACAGGGGGAAATTTATGGCTACACCTTC. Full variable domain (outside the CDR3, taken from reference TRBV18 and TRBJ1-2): NAGVMQNPRHLVRRRGQEARLRCSPMKGHSHVYWYRQLPEEGLKFMVYLQKENIIDESGMPKERFSAEFPKEGPSILRIQQVVRGDSAAYFCASSPQGEIYGYTFGSGTRLTVV.

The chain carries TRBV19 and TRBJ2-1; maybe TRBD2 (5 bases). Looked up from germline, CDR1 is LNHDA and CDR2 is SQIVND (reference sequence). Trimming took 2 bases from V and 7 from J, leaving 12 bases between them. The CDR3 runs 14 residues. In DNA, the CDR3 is TGTGCCAGTAGTATATCCAGGACGGGGAATGAGCAGTTCTTC. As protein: CASSISRTGNEQFF. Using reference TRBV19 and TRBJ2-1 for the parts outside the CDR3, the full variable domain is DGGITQSPKYLFRKEGQNVTLSCEQNLNHDAMYWYRQDPGQGLRLIYYSQIVNDFQKGDIAEGYSVSREKKESFPLTVTSAQKNPTAFYLCASSISRTGNEQFFGPGTRLTVL.

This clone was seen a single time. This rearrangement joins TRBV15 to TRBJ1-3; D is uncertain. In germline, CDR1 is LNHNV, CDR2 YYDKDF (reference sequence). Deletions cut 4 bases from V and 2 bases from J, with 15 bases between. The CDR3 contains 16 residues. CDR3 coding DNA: TGTGCCACCAGCATGGAACAGTTGGGGACTGGAAACACCATATATTTT. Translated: CATSMEQLGTGNTIYF.

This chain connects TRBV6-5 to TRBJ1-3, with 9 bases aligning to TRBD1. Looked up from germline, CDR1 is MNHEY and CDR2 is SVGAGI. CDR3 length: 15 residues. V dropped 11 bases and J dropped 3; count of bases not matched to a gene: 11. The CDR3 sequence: CAARGQGLLGNTIYF. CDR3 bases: TGTGCCGCGAGGGGACAGGGACTTCTTGGAAACACCATATATTTT.

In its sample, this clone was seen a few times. Written as DNA, the CDR3 is TGCGCCAGCAGCTTGGAAGGCGGGGGATACGAGCAGTACGTC. Encoded protein: CASSLEGGGYEQYV. The chain carries TRBV5-1 and TRBJ2-7; 7 positions match TRBD2. This CDR3 has 14 amino acids. Germline CDR1 and CDR2: SGHRS and YFSETQ. V gave up 0 bases and J gave up 4 bases; unmatched junction bases: 4.

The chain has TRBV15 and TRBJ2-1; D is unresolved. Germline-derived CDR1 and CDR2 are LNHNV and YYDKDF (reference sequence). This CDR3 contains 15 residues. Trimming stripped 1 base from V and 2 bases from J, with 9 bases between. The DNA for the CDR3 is TGTGCCACCAGCAGAGGGGTGTCCCCCTACAATGAGCAGTTCTTC. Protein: CATSRGVSPYNEQFF.

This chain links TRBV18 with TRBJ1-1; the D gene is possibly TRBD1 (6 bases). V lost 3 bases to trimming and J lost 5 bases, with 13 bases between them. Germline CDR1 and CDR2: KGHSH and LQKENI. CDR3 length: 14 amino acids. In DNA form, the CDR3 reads TGTGCCAGCTCACCGGGGGCTCAGAGGACTGAAGCTTTCTTT. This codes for CASSPGAQRTEAFF.

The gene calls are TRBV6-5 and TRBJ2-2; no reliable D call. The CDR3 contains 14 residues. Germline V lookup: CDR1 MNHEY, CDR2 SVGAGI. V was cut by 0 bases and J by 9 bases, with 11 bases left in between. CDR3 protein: CASSYSKQPRELFF. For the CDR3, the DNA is TGTGCCAGCAGTTACTCGAAACAGCCAAGGGAGCTGTTTTTT.

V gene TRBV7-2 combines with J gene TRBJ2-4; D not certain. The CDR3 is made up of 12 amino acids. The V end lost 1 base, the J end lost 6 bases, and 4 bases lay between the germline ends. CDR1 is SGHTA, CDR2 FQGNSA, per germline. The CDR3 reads CASSLVLNIQYF. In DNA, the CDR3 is TGTGCCAGCAGCTTAGTTCTAAACATTCAGTACTTC. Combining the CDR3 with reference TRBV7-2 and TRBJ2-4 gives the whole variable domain GAGVSQSPSNKVTEKGKDVELRCDPISGHTALYWYRQSLGQGLEFLIYFQGNSAPDKSGLPSDRFSAERTGGSVSTLTIQRTQQEDSAVYLCASSLVLNIQYFGAGTRLSVL.

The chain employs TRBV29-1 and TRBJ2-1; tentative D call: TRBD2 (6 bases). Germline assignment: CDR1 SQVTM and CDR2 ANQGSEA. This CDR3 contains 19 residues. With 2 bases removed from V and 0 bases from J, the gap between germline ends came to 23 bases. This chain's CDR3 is CSVESVWAPGGRSYNEQFF. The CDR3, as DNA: TGCAGCGTTGAATCGGTTTGGGCGCCCGGGGGACGCTCCTACAATGAGCAGTTCTTC.

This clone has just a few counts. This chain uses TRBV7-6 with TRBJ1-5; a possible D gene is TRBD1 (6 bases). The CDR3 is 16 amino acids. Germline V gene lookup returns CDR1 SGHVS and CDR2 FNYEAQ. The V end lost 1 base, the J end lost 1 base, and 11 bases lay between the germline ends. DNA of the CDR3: TGTGCCAGCAGCTTAGGGCCAGGGGAGAGCAATCAGCCCCAGCATTTT. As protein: CASSLGPGESNQPQHF.

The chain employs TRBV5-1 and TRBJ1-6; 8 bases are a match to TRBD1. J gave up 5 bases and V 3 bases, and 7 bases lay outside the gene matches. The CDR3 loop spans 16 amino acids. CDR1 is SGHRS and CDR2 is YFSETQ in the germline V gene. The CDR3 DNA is TGCGCCAGCAGCTGGGACGGACAGGGAGATAATTCACCCCTCCACTTT. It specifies CASSWDGQGDNSPLHF.

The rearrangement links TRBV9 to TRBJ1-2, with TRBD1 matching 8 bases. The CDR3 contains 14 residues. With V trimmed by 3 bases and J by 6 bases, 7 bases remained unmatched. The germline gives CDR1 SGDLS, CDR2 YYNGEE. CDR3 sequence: CASSERQGRDGYTF. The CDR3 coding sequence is TGTGCCAGCAGCGAGCGACAGGGGAGAGATGGCTACACCTTC.

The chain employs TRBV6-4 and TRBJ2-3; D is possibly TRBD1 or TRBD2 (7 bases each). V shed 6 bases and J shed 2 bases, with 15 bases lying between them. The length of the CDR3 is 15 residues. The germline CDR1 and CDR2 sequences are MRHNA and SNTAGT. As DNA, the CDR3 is TGTGCCAGCAGCCTCAGGGGGGGCCCCACAGATACGCAGTATTTT. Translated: CASSLRGGPTDTQYF.